Sequencing of this T cell receptor beta chain was carried out in a study of shared clonotypes between healthy human individuals. Study overall: Each donor's CD8 memory used one plate, CD8 naive two, each CD4 subset three.

The method was immunoSEQ multiplex PCR; TCRdb's version includes in-frame clones alone and lacks a portion of them. The table has roughly 2 million clones, around 95% seen once. With V trimmed by 5 bases and J by 3 bases, 6 bases remained unmatched. This CDR3 is 16 amino acids long. Germline loops: CDR1 SGHAT, CDR2 FQNNGV. This clonotype was sampled from a man aged 18 to 30 in good health. The sequencing input was naive CD4+ T cells sorted from blood. As to subset: CD45RA+ positively selected. The chain links TRBV11-2 to TRBJ2-3; 12 bases line up with TRBD2. The CDR3 protein is CASSPGLAGKTDTQYF. As DNA, the CDR3 is TGTGCCAGCAGCCCAGGACTAGCGGGGAAAACAGATACGCAGTATTTT. Full variable domain (remainder filled in from reference TRBV11-2 and TRBJ2-3): EAGVAQSPRYKIIEKRQSVAFWCNPISGHATLYWYQQILGQGPKLLIQFQNNGVVDDSQLPKDRFSAERLKGVDSTLKIQPAKLEDSAVYLCASSPGLAGKTDTQYFGPGTRLTVL.